The 26 T cell receptor beta chains presented below share a single source sample, sequenced in a study of spatial heterogeneity in lung cancer. TCRdb redid the calling of the 5' RACE reads with MiXCR, one entry per CDR3 protein. Among around 45,000 distinct CDR3 sequences listed, under 25% were seen once. Time point described: blood at routine non-recurrence follow-up after resection. This specimen consisted of PBMCs, obtained at follow-up. Receptors originate from a female donor with early-stage non-small cell lung cancer.

The chain couples TRBV7-2 to TRBJ2-5; TRBD1 or TRBD2 may be the D gene (5 bases each). V lost 5 bases and J lost 3, with 13 bases in between. The CDR3 runs 14 residues. Germline CDR1 reads SGHTA; CDR2 reads FQGNSA. This CDR3 reads CASSPRGAEETQYF. Here the CDR3 DNA reads TGTGCCAGCAGCCCCAGAGGGGCCGAAGAGACCCAGTACTTC.

In its sample, this clonotype was seen a few times. The rearrangement links TRBV3-1 to TRBJ2-7; 7 bases are a match to TRBD1. This CDR3 spans 15 amino acids. In germline, CDR1 is LGHDT, CDR2 YNNKEL (reference sequence). The ends lost 0 bases at V and 3 bases at J; junction bases unmatched: 5. The CDR3 DNA follows: TGTGCCAGCAGCCAAGAAGGGGGCCTTATCTACGAGCAGTACTTC. Translation gives CASSQEGGLIYEQYF.

This chain links TRBV18 with TRBJ1-2; D gene unclear. This CDR3 spans 14 amino acids. V gave up 6 bases and J gave up 2 bases, with 13 bases separating them. Germline V gene lookup returns CDR1 KGHSH and CDR2 LQKENI. The CDR3 loop is CASSPGGLNYGYTF. The CDR3 bases are TGTGCCAGCTCCCCTGGAGGGCTCAACTATGGCTACACCTTC.

This clonotype was recorded many times. The chain employs TRBV7-6 and TRBJ1-3, with D hard to call. Germline V lookup: CDR1 SGHVS, CDR2 FNYEAQ. V lost 5 bases and J lost 0, with 14 bases in between. The CDR3 runs to 16 residues. The CDR3 loop is CASSRTPTSSGNTIYF. The CDR3 coding sequence is TGTGCCAGCAGCAGAACGCCGACTTCCTCTGGAAACACCATATATTTT.

This clonotype was seen a handful of times. The chain recombines TRBV7-2 with TRBJ1-2; 7 positions match TRBD1. V shed 1 base, J shed 5 bases, and the junction held 13 bases outside the gene matches. Germline V gives CDR1 SGHTA, CDR2 FQGNSA. This CDR3 region has 17 residues. DNA for the CDR3: TGTGCCAGCAGCTTAGGTCTGGTTGCGGACAGGCTATATGGCTACACCTTC. As protein: CASSLGLVADRLYGYTF.

This clonotype was counted ten times or more. The chain recombines TRBV27 with TRBJ2-1, with a tentative D call TRBD2 (6 bases). Germline-derived CDR1 and CDR2 are MNHEY and SMNVEV (reference sequence). This CDR3 comprises 15 residues. V shed 8 bases and J shed 3 bases, with 17 bases lying between them. CDR3 residues: CASGGRGEDYNEQFF. CDR3 DNA sequence: TGTGCCAGCGGTGGTCGCGGGGAGGACTACAATGAGCAGTTCTTC.

This clonotype came up many times. The genes are TRBV5-6 and TRBJ1-1; the D is unclear. Looked up from germline, CDR1 is SGHDT and CDR2 is YYEEEE. The CDR3 runs to 14 residues. Trimming left V 4 bases short and J 0 bases short, with 10 bases between. CDR3 region: CASSRAFMNTEAFF. In DNA form, the CDR3 reads TGTGCCAGCAGCCGAGCGTTTATGAACACTGAAGCTTTCTTT.

Many counts were recorded for this clonotype. The rearrangement uses TRBV6-5 and TRBJ1-1; D is uncertain. This CDR3 has 13 amino acids. Between the trimmed V and J ends, which lost 2 bases and 1 base, there was a span of 5 bases. Germline V lookup: CDR1 MNHEY, CDR2 SVGAGI. CDR3: CASSYGPNTEAFF. CDR3 nucleotides: TGTGCCAGCAGTTACGGCCCGAACACTGAAGCTTTCTTT.

There are a few counts of this clonotype. CDR3 residues: CASSFSAVRGSPLHF. CDR3 DNA: TGTGCCAGCAGTTTCTCGGCGGTAAGGGGATCACCCCTCCACTTT. This chain joins TRBV28 and TRBJ1-6, with D tentatively TRBD1 (5 bases). Per the germline V gene, CDR1 is MDHEN and CDR2 is SYDVKM. V shed 3 bases and J shed 10 bases, with 16 bases lying between them. The CDR3 totals 15 residues.

The table lists this clonotype with a few counts. V usage is TRBV2 and J usage is TRBJ2-7; D is possibly TRBD1 (5 bases). V was cut by 6 bases and J by 6 bases, with 15 bases left in between. Germline CDR1 is SNHLY and CDR2 is FYNNEI. The CDR3 length is 13 residues. The CDR3 region has the DNA TGTGCCAGCAGCTCTACTCAGGGTTCCGAGCAGTACTTC. Protein: CASSSTQGSEQYF.

This clonotype was observed many times. DNA for the CDR3: TGTGCCAGCAGCCAGGCCCAGGGACAGCCCCAGCATTTT. Its protein is CASSQAQGQPQHF. The V gene is TRBV14, the J gene TRBJ1-5, with D possibly TRBD1 on 5 matching bases. Germline V gives CDR1 SGHDN, CDR2 FVKESK. The V gene lost 3 bases and the J gene lost 7 bases, with 10 bases spanning the gap. This CDR3 is built from 13 residues.

This clonotype came up a few times. The rearrangement links TRBV12-3 or TRBV12-4 to TRBJ2-2; D not resolved. This CDR3 spans 14 amino acids. V lost 6 bases, J lost 4 bases, and 12 bases lay in between. DNA for the CDR3: TGTGCCAGCAGCCCCAGGACGTCCACCGGGGAGCTGTTTTTT. Its translation is CASSPRTSTGELFF.

This clonotype came up once. J is TRBJ2-5 and V is TRBV9, with 9 bases identical to TRBD1. The junction had 9 bases not matched to a gene; V was cut back by 4 bases and J by 5 bases. CDR3 length: 15 residues. Per the germline V gene, CDR1 is SGDLS and CDR2 is YYNGEE. The CDR3 bases are TGTGCCAGCAGCCCTGGACAGGGGTTTTACGAGACCCAGTACTTC. It is translated as CASSPGQGFYETQYF.

This rearrangement joins TRBV18 to TRBJ2-5, with D possibly matching TRBD2 (6 bases). This CDR3 region has 14 residues. Germline CDR1 is KGHSH and CDR2 is LQKENI. The V end was cut by 3 bases, the J end by 5 bases, with 13 bases between. The CDR3 is CASSPGHREETQYF. The CDR3 nucleotides read TGTGCCAGCTCACCCGGACACCGGGAGGAGACCCAGTACTTC.

CDR3 bases: TGTGCCATAAACCGGGGACAGCCCGATCAGCCCCAGCATTTT. As protein: CAINRGQPDQPQHF. The chain uses TRBV10-3 and TRBJ1-5, with TRBD1 identical over 7 bases. V lost 9 bases and J lost 5; bases outside the gene matches: 10. Germline assignment: CDR1 ENHRY and CDR2 SYGVKD. The length of the CDR3 is 14 residues.

The chain recombines TRBV10-3 with TRBJ2-3, with 10 bases that match TRBD2. CDR3 length equals 15 residues. With V trimmed by 3 bases and J by 9 bases, 9 bases remained unmatched. Germline values: CDR1 ENHRY, CDR2 SYGVKD. The DNA of the CDR3 is TGTGCCATCAGTGAAAGATTAGCGGGGGGAGAAACGCAGTATTTT. It specifies CAISERLAGGETQYF.

This clonotype was observed at least ten times. The chain uses TRBV7-9 and TRBJ2-7, with D possibly TRBD2 on 5 matching bases. Per the germline V gene, CDR1 is SEHNR and CDR2 is FQNEAQ (reference sequence). The CDR3 contains 13 residues. Deletions cut 5 bases from V and 0 bases from J, with 8 bases between. The chain's CDR3 is CASSEGSSYEQYV. The CDR3 region has the DNA TGTGCCAGCAGCGAGGGCAGCTCCTACGAGCAGTACGTC.

This clonotype showed up just a few times. The chain employs TRBV6-5 and TRBJ2-1; 7 bases are shared with TRBD2. V trimming: 0 bases; J trimming: 7 bases; junction bases outside the gene matches: 12. The CDR3 is 17 amino acids. CDR1 and CDR2 (germline): MNHEY, SVGAGI. The CDR3 loop is CASSYSFTSASNNEQFF. The CDR3 bases are TGTGCCAGCAGTTACTCCTTTACTAGCGCGAGTAATAATGAGCAGTTCTTC.

This clonotype was observed at least ten times. The chain has TRBV5-4 and TRBJ2-1; D not certain. The germline V gene has CDR1 SGHNT and CDR2 YYREEE (reference sequence). Trimming removed 4 bases at V and 6 bases at J, with 14 bases between. CDR3 length equals 14 residues. The CDR3 sequence: CASSPRTSGNEQFF. For the CDR3, the DNA is TGTGCCAGCAGCCCGCGGACGTCTGGCAATGAGCAGTTCTTC.

The chain employs TRBV2 and TRBJ2-1, with D possibly matching TRBD2 (6 bases). CDR1 is SNHLY and CDR2 is FYNNEI in the germline V gene. This CDR3 has 15 residues. V was cut by 0 bases and J by 9 bases, with 15 bases left in between. CDR3 loop: CASSEALGGASEQFF. The DNA of the CDR3 is TGTGCCAGCAGTGAAGCGCTAGGAGGGGCTAGTGAGCAGTTCTTC.

This clonotype was counted only a few times. The genes are TRBV5-1 and TRBJ2-2; 7 nucleotides agree with TRBD1. Germline V lookup: CDR1 SGHRS, CDR2 YFSETQ. V was clipped by 2 bases and J by 1 base; unmatched bases: 2. The CDR3 contains 15 residues. The CDR3, as DNA: TGCGCCAGCAGCTTTCGACAGGGGAACACCGGGGAGCTGTTTTTT. It translates to CASSFRQGNTGELFF.

This clonotype was recorded a few times. The chain is built from TRBV5-1 and TRBJ1-2, with a tentative D call TRBD1 (5 bases). CDR1 is SGHRS, CDR2 YFSETQ, per germline. This CDR3 contains 13 residues. Trimming removed 5 bases at V and 5 bases at J, with 13 bases between. DNA for the CDR3: TGCGCCAGCAGTCCTACTGGGGGTTATGGCTACACCTTC. Protein: CASSPTGGYGYTF. The full variable domain, its missing parts supplied by reference TRBV5-1 and TRBJ1-2, is KAGVTQTPRYLIKTRGQQVTLSCSPISGHRSVSWYQQTPGQGLQFLFEYFSETQRNKGNFPGRFSGRQFSNSRSEMNVSTLELGDSALYLCASSPTGGYGYTFGSGTRLTVV.

This clonotype has a handful of counts. The chain uses TRBV5-4 and TRBJ1-1; tentatively, D is TRBD1 (6 bases). CDR1 is SGHNT, CDR2 YYREEE, per germline (reference sequence). Trimming left V 4 bases short and J 4 bases short, with 11 bases between. The CDR3 is 13 amino acids. Here the CDR3 DNA reads TGTGCCAGCAGCGTTACAGGGAGCACTGAAGCTTTCTTT. Amino acid sequence: CASSVTGSTEAFF.

Within the sample, this clonotype is medium-sized. J is TRBJ2-1 and V is TRBV6-2 or TRBV6-3; D remains ambiguous. The V and J ends lost 6 bases and 0 bases respectively, with 6 bases between them. Germline-derived CDR1 and CDR2 are MNHEY and SVGEGT. This CDR3 contains 13 residues. The CDR3 sequence: CASRRSSYNEQFF. As DNA, the CDR3 is TGTGCCAGCAGGAGGAGCTCCTACAATGAGCAGTTCTTC.

This clonotype was counted a few times. J is TRBJ2-7 and V is TRBV21-1; the D call TRBD2 from the table was never checked on the DNA. TRBV21-1 is classified as a pseudogene. The CDR3 covers 15 residues. The CDR3 sequence is CASTQGRETTYEQYF. The CDR3 DNA reads TGTGCCAGCACACAAGGGCGGGAGACAACGTACGAGCAGTACTTC.

The J gene is TRBJ2-3, the V gene TRBV2; D is possibly TRBD2 (5 bases). The germline V gene encodes CDR1 SNHLY and CDR2 FYNNEI. Between the trimmed V and J ends, which lost 3 bases and 6 bases, there was a span of 13 bases. This CDR3 is 14 amino acids long. The DNA for the CDR3 is TGTGCCAGCAGTGAGGGCCTTAGCGCCGATACGCAGTATTTT. Translated: CASSEGLSADTQYF.